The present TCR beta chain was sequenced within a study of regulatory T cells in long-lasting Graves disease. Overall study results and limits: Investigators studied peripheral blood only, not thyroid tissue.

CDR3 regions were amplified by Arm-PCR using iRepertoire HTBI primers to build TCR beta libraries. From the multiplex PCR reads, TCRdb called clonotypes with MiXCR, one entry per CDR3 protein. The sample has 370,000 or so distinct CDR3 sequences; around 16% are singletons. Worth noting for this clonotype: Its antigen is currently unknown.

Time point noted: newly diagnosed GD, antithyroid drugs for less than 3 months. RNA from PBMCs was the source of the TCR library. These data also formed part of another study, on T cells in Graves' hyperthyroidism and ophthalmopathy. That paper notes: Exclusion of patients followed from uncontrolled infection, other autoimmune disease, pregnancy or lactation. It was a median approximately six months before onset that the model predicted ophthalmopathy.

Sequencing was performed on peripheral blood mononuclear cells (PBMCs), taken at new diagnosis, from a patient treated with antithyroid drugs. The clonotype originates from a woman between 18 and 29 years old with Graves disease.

The CDR3 sequence: CASIGGRGLRQPQHF. The DNA of the CDR3 is TGTGCCAGTATAGGAGGAAGGGGGCTAAGACAGCCCCAGCATTTT. The chain joins TRBV19 to TRBJ1-5, with TRBD1 identical over 7 bases. V lost 7 bases and J lost 7; bases outside the gene matches: 13. The germline V gene encodes CDR1 LNHDA and CDR2 SQIVND (reference sequence). CDR3 length: 15 amino acids.